Following are 14 T cell receptor beta chains from one sample sequenced in a study of T-cell reconstitution after alpha-beta-depleted transplantation in children. It was with unique molecular identifiers that the TCRbeta library was prepared. TCRdb redid the calling of the PCR reads with MiXCR, one entry per CDR3 protein. The profile shows 300,000 to 400,000 distinct CDR3 sequences, approximately 20% of them singletons. Sequencing used PBMCs, mostly from graft donor cells, obtained 180 days after TCRalphabeta/CD19-depleted stem cell transplant. The source is a male patient aged 10 to 17 who had a stem cell transplant for acute lymphoblastic leukemia, so the T cells may come from the graft donor.

This clonotype was observed a handful of times. This rearrangement joins TRBV18 to TRBJ2-3; a possible D gene is TRBD2 (6 bases). This CDR3 region has 14 residues. From germline, CDR1 is KGHSH and CDR2 LQKENI. With 2 bases removed from V and 6 bases from J, the gap between germline ends came to 12 bases. CDR3 DNA: TGTGCCAGCTCACCAACGACTAGTCAGGATACGCAGTATTTT. It encodes CASSPTTSQDTQYF.

There are a few counts of this clonotype. This rearrangement joins TRBV6-5 to TRBJ2-1; the D gene is possibly TRBD1 (5 bases). The germline V gene encodes CDR1 MNHEY and CDR2 SVGAGI. This CDR3 comprises 14 residues. Trimming took off 2 bases at V and 4 bases at J, with 9 bases between the two ends. The CDR3 nucleotides read TGTGCCAGCAGTTACCCGGACAATTACAATGAGCAGTTCTTC. Translated: CASSYPDNYNEQFF.

This clonotype showed up just a few times. The chain joins TRBV21-1 to TRBJ2-4; the D call TRBD2 from the table was never checked on the DNA. TRBV21-1 is termed a pseudogene. This CDR3 has 16 amino acids. The CDR3 loop reads CASSTASGRPRNIQYF. CDR3 bases: TGTGCCAGCAGCACGGCTAGCGGGAGGCCACGGAACATTCAGTACTTC.

There are a few counts of this clonotype. V usage is TRBV6-5 and J usage is TRBJ2-1, with no clear D. The germline V and J ends were trimmed by 0 bases and 0 bases, with 9 bases remaining between them. This CDR3 spans 16 amino acids. Germline-derived CDR1 and CDR2 are MNHEY and SVGAGI. In DNA form, the CDR3 reads TGTGCCAGCAGTTACTCGTGGAGCAGCTCCTACAATGAGCAGTTCTTC. Translation: CASSYSWSSSYNEQFF.

This clonotype showed up just a few times. This rearrangement joins TRBV7-9 to TRBJ2-1; possible D gene TRBD2, 5 bases. This CDR3 is built from 14 residues. Trimming removed 3 bases at V and 7 bases at J, with 13 bases between. CDR1 and CDR2 from the germline V gene are SEHNR and FQNEAQ (reference sequence). The DNA of the CDR3 is TGTGCCAGCAGCTTGAAACTAGTCAAAAATGAGCAGTTCTTC. Protein product: CASSLKLVKNEQFF. The full variable domain, with the rest looked up from reference TRBV7-9 and TRBJ2-1, is DTGVSQNPRHKITKRGQNVTFRCDPISEHNRLYWYRQTLGQGPEFLTYFQNEAQLEKSRLLSDRFSAERPKGSFSTLEIQRTEQGDSAMYLCASSLKLVKNEQFFGPGTRLTVL.

V gene TRBV10-3 combines with J gene TRBJ2-7; TRBD2 is a possible D gene (5 bases). The CDR3 spans 14 residues. CDR1 is ENHRY, CDR2 SYGVKD, per germline. Trimming stripped 3 bases from V and 3 bases from J, with 12 bases between. CDR3 DNA sequence: TGTGCCATCAGTGAAGTGGGAGTAAGCTACGAGCAGTACTTC. Its translation is CAISEVGVSYEQYF.

The chain uses TRBV12-3 or TRBV12-4 and TRBJ2-1; 10 nucleotides match TRBD2. Losses at the gene ends were 3 bases for V and 5 bases for J; bases not matched to a gene: 4. The CDR3 sequence is 15 residues long. The chain's CDR3 is CASSFYLAGDNEQFF. The CDR3 coding sequence is TGTGCCAGCAGTTTCTACCTAGCGGGAGACAATGAGCAGTTCTTC.

There are a few counts of this clonotype. The chain joins TRBV15 to TRBJ2-6; no reliable D call. The CDR3 sequence is 17 residues long. Between the trimmed V and J ends, which lost 5 bases and 0 bases, there was a span of 14 bases. Germline CDR1 reads LNHNV; CDR2 reads YYDKDF (reference sequence). CDR3 bases: TGTGCCACCAGCCCGACTCTCGGGCTCTCTGGGGCCAACGTCCTGACTTTC. This translates into CATSPTLGLSGANVLTF. Combining the CDR3 with reference TRBV15 and TRBJ2-6 gives the whole variable domain DAMVIQNPRYQVTQFGKPVTLSCSQTLNHNVMYWYQQKSSQAPKLLFHYYDKDFNNEADTPDNFQSRRPNTSFCFLDIRSPGLGDTAMYLCATSPTLGLSGANVLTFGAGSRLTVL.

This clonotype showed up many times. The chain joins TRBV7-6 to TRBJ1-5; the D is unclear. Germline V gives CDR1 SGHVS, CDR2 FNYEAQ. CDR3 length: 15 amino acids. V gave up 1 base and J gave up 4 bases, with 11 bases separating them. CDR3 protein: CASSLDGGGNQPQHF. In DNA form, the CDR3 reads TGTGCCAGCAGCTTAGATGGTGGAGGGAATCAGCCCCAGCATTTT. The whole variable domain, filled in from reference TRBV7-6 and TRBJ1-5, reads GAGVSQSPRYKVTKRGQDVALRCDPISGHVSLYWYRQALGQGPEFLTYFNYEAQQDKSGLPNDRFSAERPEGSISTLTIQRTEQRDSAMYRCASSLDGGGNQPQHFGDGTRLSIL.

The chain has TRBV5-1 and TRBJ2-2; 10 bases line up with TRBD2. Unmatched junction bases numbered 19, after V lost 0 bases and J lost 2 bases. Germline V CDR1 and CDR2: SGHRS, YFSETQ. The CDR3 spans 22 residues. The CDR3 reads CASSLAPSIPWASGSNTGELFF. The CDR3 DNA reads as TGCGCCAGCAGCTTGGCTCCTTCCATCCCATGGGCTAGCGGGAGTAACACCGGGGAGCTGTTTTTT.

This clonotype was seen a few times. The chain joins TRBV6-1 to TRBJ2-2, with TRBD1 matching over 8 bases. V trimming: 3 bases; J trimming: 5 bases; junction bases outside the gene matches: 8. Germline V gene data show CDR1 as MNHNS and CDR2 as SASEGT. CDR3 size: 16 residues. The DNA for the CDR3 is TGTGCCAGCAGTGAGCAAAGACAGGGGAGGACCGGGGAGCTGTTTTTT. Its translation: CASSEQRQGRTGELFF.

In this sample, this clonotype turned up a few times. This rearrangement joins TRBV3-1 to TRBJ2-7, with 7 bases identical to TRBD2. Germline CDR1 is LGHDT and CDR2 is YNNKEL (reference sequence). V was clipped by 0 bases and J by 0 bases; unmatched bases: 5. The CDR3 has 16 amino acids. The CDR3 DNA reads as TGTGCCAGCAGCCAAGAGGGGCTAGCGGACTCCTACGAGCAGTACTTC. This gives the protein CASSQEGLADSYEQYF.

This clonotype was found a few times. This CDR3 reads CASSLITGLVVNEQFF. Written as DNA, the CDR3 is TGTGCCAGCAGCTTGATCACGGGACTAGTGGTCAATGAGCAGTTCTTC. The rearrangement links TRBV11-2 to TRBJ2-1; 8 bases line up with TRBD2. CDR3 size: 16 residues. In germline, CDR1 is SGHAT, CDR2 FQNNGV. J was trimmed by 6 bases and V by 3 bases; bases with no gene match: 10.

The rearrangement links TRBV27 to TRBJ2-1; 15 nucleotides agree with TRBD2. The V gene's germline CDR1 is MNHEY and CDR2 SMNVEV (reference sequence). This CDR3 is 17 amino acids long. Trimming cost V 4 bases and J 7 bases; bases outside gene matches: 8. CDR3 amino acids: CASSSIPGLAGGNEQFF. The DNA for the CDR3 is TGTGCCAGCAGTTCTATACCTGGACTAGCGGGAGGGAATGAGCAGTTCTTC.